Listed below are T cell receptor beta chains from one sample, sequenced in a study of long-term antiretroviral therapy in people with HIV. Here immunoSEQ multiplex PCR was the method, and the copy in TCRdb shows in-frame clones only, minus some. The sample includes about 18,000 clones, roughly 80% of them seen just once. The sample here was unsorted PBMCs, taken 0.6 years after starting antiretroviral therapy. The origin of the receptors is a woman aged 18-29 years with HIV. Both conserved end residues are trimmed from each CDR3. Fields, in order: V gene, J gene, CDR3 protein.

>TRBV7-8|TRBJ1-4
ASSLRGQGGEKLF
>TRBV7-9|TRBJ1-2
ASSLVPPAEDGYT
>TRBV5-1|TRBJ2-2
ASSRQQSNTGELF
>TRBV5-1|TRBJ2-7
ASSLAGQGDEQY
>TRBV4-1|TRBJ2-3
ASSHLGTGSTDTQY
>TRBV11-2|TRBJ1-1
ASSSRLGAEAF
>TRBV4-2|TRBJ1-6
ASSQEGRNPSSYNSPLH
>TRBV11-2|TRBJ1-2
ATRAGEGYT
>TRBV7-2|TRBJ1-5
ASSRTVGSNQPQH
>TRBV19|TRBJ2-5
ASSIGYRGQETQY
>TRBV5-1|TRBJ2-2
ASRRGTGELF
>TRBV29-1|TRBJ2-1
SVLGGLTVDEQF
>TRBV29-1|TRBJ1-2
SILRQGSFFSGGYT
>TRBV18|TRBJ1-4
ASSPRTGGKLF
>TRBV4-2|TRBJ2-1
ASSQGGKNEQF
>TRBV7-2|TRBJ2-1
ASSLEGFYNEQF
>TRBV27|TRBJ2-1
ASSLSAGSQFYNEQF
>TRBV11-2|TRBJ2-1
ASSSQTFGNEQF
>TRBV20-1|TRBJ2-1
SARPYNEQF
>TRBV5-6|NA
ASSRQGRGEQY
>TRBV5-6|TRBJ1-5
ASSFSLGQPQH
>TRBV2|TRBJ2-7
ASSEEVGGLEQY
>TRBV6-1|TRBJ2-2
ASSERMNTGELF
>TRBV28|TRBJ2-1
ASSTQGNEQF
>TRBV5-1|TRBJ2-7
ASSLATDSEQY
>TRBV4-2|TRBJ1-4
ASSQEIGTGDEKLF
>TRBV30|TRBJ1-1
AGHGYENTEAF
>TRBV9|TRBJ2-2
ASSGTSGTTGELF
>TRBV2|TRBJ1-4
ASSDGASYEKLF
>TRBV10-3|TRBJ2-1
AISVAGDLRDGEQF
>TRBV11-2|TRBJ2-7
ASSHRGGQESYEQY
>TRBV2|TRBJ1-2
ASSYRGHYGYT
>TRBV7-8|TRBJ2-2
ASSPRRGSTGELF
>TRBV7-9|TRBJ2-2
ASSSRGGLTTGELF
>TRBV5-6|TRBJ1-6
ASSPGNSPLH
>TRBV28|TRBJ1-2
ASSLSPNYGYT
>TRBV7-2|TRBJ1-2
ASERGQGYNGYT
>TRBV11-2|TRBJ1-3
ASSPGRSSGNTIY
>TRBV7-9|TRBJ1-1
ASSLVASTEAF
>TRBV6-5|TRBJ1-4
ASSRGRGAREKLF
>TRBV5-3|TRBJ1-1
ARSHYETGNTEAF
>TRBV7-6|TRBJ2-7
ASSPRWRSGGNTYEQY
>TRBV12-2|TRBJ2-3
ASRLGAWGTDTQY
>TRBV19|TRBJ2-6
ASSGQGFSSGANVLT
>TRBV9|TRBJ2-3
ASSVRAGETDTQY
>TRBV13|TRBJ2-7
ASSSGTVSYEQY